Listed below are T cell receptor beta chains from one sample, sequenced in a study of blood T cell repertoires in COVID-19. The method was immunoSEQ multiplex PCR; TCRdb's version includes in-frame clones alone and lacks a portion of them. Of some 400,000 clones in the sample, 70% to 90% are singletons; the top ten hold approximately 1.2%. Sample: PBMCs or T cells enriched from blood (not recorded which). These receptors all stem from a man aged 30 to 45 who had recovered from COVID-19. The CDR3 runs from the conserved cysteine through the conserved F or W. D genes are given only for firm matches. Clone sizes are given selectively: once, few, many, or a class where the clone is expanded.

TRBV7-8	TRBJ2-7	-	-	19	TGTGCCAGCAGCCTCTCCTTAAACTCCGGATCGAGGAGCTCCTACGAGCAGTACTTC	CASSLSLNSGSRSSYEQYF
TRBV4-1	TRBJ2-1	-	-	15	TGCGCCAGCAGCCAAATTCCCAGGGGAATAAATGAGCAGTTCTTC	CASSQIPRGINEQFF
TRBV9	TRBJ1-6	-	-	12	TGTGCCAGCAGCAGACAGAATTCACCCCTCCACTTT	CASSRQNSPLHF
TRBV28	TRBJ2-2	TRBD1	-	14	TGTGCCAGCAGTGATCCAGGGGGCACCGGGGAGCTGTTTTTT	CASSDPGGTGELFF
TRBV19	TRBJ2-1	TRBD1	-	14	TGTGCCAGTAAGACAGGGGTTACCTACAATGAGCAGTTCTTC	CASKTGVTYNEQFF
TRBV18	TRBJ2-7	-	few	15	TGTGCCAGCTCACCCCTTGGGACACCGTCGGGCGAGCAGTACTTC	CASSPLGTPSGEQYF
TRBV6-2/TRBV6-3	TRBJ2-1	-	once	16	TGTGCCAGCAGTTCGGAGGGGGCCCTCTCCTACAATGAGCAGTTCTTC	CASSSEGALSYNEQFF
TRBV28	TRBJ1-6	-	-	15	TGTGCCAGCAGTTTACTGGACAGTCTGGACTCACCCCTCCACTTT	CASSLLDSLDSPLHF
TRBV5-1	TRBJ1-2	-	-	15	TGCGCCAGCAGCCCTACCACGGAGCTTTGGTATGGCTACACCTTC	CASSPTTELWYGYTF
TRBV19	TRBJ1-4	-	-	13	TGTGCCAGCCGGGAGTTCGCGGGCGAAAAACTGTTTTTT	CASREFAGEKLFF
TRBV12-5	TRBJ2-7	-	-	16	TGTGCTAGTGGTTTGGCTCCAACTCCAAATTCCTACGAGCAGTACTTC	CASGLAPTPNSYEQYF
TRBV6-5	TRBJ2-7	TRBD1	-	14	TGTGCCAGCAGTTCCGGGACAGAACCCTACGAGCAGTACTTC	CASSSGTEPYEQYF
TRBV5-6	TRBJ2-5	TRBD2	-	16	TGTGCCAGCAGCCCTGGGCTAGCGGGGGGGCAAGAGACCCAGTACTTC	CASSPGLAGGQETQYF
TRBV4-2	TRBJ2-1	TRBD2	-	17	TGTGCCAGCAGCCCCTCTGGTGTTAGCGGGGGACACAATGAGCAGTTCTTC	CASSPSGVSGGHNEQFF